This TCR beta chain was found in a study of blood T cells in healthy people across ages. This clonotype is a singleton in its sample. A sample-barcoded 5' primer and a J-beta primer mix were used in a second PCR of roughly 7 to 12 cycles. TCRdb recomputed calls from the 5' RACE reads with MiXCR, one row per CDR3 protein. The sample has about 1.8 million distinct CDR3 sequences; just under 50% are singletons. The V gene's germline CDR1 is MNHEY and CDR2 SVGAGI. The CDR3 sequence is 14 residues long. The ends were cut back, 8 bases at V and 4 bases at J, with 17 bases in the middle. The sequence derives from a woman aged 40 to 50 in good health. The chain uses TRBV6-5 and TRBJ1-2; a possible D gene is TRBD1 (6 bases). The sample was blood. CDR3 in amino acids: CASQRTGGGYGYTF. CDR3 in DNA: TGTGCCAGCCAGAGAACGGGGGGCGGCTATGGCTACACCTTC.